The clone carrying this T cell receptor beta chain appeared once. The assay was immunoSEQ multiplex PCR, and TCRdb's table has in-frame clones only and misses some. The sample holds 200,000 to 300,000 clones; more than 85% are singletons and the top ten take approximately 2.6%. These data belong to a study of blood T cell repertoires in COVID-19. The sequence derives from a person between 18 and 35 years old with COVID-19, enrolled during active disease. Sequenced input: peripheral blood.

The DNA of the CDR3 is TGTGCCAGCAGCTTCCGACAGGGCGACACCGGGGAGCTGTTTTTT. Protein: CASSFRQGDTGELFF. V and J are TRBV7-9 and TRBJ2-2; 7 bases are a match to TRBD1. In germline, CDR1 is SEHNR, CDR2 FQNEAQ (reference sequence). This CDR3 spans 15 amino acids. Trimming cost V 3 bases and J 3 bases; bases outside gene matches: 4.